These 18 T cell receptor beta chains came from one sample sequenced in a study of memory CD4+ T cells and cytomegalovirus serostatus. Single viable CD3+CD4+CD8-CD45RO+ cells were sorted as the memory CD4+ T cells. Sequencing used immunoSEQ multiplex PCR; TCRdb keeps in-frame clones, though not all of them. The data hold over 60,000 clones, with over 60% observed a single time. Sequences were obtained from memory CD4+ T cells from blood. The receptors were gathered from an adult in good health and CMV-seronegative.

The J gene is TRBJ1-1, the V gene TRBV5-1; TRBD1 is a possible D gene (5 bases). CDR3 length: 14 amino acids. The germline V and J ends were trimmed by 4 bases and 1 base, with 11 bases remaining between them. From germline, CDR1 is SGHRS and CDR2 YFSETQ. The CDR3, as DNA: TGCGCCAGCAGCGCTCAACAGGAGAACACTGAAGCTTTCTTT. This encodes CASSAQQENTEAFF.

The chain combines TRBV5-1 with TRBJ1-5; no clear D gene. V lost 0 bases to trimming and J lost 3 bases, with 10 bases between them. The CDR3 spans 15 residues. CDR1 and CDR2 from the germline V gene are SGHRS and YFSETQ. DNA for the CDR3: TGCGCCAGCAGCTTGGCGGACGGAGTCAATCAGCCCCAGCATTTT. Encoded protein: CASSLADGVNQPQHF.

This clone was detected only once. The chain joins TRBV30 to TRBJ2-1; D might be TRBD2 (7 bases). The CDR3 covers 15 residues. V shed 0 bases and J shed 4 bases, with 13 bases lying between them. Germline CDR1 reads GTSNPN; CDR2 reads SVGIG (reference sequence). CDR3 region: CAWSVMGGRYNEQFF. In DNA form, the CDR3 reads TGTGCCTGGAGTGTTATGGGGGGGCGGTACAATGAGCAGTTCTTC.

CDR3 sequence reads: CASSLARGREYEQYF. The CDR3 DNA is TGTGCCAGCAGCTTAGCGCGCGGGAGGGAGTACGAGCAGTACTTC. The chain is built from TRBV11-2 and TRBJ2-7; 9 bases are a match to TRBD2. The V segment lost 1 base and the J segment 4 bases; nucleotides outside the gene matches: 5. CDR1 SGHAT and CDR2 FQNNGV come from the germline V gene. The CDR3 consists of 15 residues.

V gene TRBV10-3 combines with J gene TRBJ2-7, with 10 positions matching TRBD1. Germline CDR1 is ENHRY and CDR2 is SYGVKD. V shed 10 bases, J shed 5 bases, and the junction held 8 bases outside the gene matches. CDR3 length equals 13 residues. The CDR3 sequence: CATSRGTGDEQYF. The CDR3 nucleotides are TGTGCCACAAGTCGTGGGACAGGGGACGAGCAGTACTTC.

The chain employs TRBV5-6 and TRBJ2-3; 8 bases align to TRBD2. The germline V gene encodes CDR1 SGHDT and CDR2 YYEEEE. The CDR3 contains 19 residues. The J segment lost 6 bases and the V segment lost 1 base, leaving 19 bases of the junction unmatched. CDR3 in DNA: TGTGCCAGCAGCTTGTGGGCGGGGGGCTGGGTGTATTTTTCCGATACGCAGTATTTT. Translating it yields CASSLWAGGWVYFSDTQYF.

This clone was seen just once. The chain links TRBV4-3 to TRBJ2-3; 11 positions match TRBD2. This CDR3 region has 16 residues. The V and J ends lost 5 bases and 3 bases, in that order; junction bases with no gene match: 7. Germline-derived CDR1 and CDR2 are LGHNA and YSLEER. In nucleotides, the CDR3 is TGCGCCAGCAGCACACTAGCGGGAGAGCGAACAGATACGCAGTATTTT. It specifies CASSTLAGERTDTQYF.

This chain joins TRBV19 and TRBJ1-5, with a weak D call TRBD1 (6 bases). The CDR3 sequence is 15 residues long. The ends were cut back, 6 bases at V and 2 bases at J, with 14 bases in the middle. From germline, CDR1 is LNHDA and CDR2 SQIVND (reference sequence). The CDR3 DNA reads TGTGCCAGTAGGGGGGCGGGGAGTCGCAATCAGCCCCAGCATTTT. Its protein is CASRGAGSRNQPQHF.

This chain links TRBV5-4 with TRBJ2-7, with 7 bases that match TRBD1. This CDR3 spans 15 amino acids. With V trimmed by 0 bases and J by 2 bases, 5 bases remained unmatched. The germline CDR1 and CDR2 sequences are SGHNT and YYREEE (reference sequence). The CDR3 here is CASSLAGTETYEQYF. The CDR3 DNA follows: TGTGCCAGCAGCTTGGCCGGGACAGAGACCTACGAGCAGTACTTC.

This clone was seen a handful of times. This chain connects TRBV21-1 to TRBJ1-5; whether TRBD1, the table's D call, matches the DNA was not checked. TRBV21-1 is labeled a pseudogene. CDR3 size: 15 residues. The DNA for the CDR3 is TGTGCCAGCAACCGGGACAGGGGGCTATACCAGCCCCAGCATTTT. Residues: CASNRDRGLYQPQHF.

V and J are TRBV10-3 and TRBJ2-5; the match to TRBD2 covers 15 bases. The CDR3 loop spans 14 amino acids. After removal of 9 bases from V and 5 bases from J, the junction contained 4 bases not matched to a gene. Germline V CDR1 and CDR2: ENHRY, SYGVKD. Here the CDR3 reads CAIRTSGGAETQYF. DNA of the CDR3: TGTGCCATAAGGACTAGCGGGGGGGCGGAGACCCAGTACTTC.

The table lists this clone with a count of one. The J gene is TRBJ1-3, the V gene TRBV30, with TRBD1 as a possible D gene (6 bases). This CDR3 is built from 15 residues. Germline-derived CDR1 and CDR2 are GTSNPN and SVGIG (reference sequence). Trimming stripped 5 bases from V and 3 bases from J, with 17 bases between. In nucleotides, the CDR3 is TGTGCCTGGCGAAACAGGGATGGCCTTGGAAACACCATATATTTT. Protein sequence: CAWRNRDGLGNTIYF.

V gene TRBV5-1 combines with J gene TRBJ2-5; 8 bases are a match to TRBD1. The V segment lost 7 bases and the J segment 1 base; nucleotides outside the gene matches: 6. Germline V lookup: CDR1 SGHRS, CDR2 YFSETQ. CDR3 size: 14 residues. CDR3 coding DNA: TGCGCCAGCGGCTCTACAGGGGGCCAAGAGACCCAGTACTTC. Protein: CASGSTGGQETQYF.

In DNA form, the CDR3 reads TGTGCCAGCAGTACGACACAGGGACCCAATCAGCCCCAGCATTTT. Protein product: CASSTTQGPNQPQHF. The chain recombines TRBV27 with TRBJ1-5; tentatively, D is TRBD1 (6 bases). Trimming stripped 5 bases from V and 3 bases from J, with 14 bases between. Per the germline V gene, CDR1 is MNHEY and CDR2 is SMNVEV (reference sequence). The CDR3 runs to 15 residues.

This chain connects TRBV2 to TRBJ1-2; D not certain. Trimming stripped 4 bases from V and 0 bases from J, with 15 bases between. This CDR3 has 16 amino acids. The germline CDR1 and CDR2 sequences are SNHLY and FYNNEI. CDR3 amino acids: CASSGGAVGANYGYTF. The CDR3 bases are TGTGCCAGCAGTGGGGGAGCAGTTGGAGCTAACTATGGCTACACCTTC.

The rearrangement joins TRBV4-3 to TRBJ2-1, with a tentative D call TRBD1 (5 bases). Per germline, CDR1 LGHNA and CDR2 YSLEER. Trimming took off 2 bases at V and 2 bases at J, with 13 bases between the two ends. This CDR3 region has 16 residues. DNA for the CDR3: TGCGCCAGCAGCCAACGACAGACTCCCCCCTACAATGAGCAGTTCTTC. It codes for CASSQRQTPPYNEQFF.

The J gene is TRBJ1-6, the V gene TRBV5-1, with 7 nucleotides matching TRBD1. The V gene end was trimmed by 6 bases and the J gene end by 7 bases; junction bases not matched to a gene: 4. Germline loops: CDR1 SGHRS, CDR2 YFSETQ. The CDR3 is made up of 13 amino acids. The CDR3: CASKGQTNSPLHF. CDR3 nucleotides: TGCGCCAGCAAGGGACAGACAAATTCACCCCTCCACTTT.

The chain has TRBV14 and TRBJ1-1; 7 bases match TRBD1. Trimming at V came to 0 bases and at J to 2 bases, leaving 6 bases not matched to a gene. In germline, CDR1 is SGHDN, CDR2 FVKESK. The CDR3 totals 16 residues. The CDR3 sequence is CASSQDGEGANTEAFF. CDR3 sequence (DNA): TGTGCCAGCAGCCAAGATGGTGAGGGGGCTAACACTGAAGCTTTCTTT.